This T cell receptor (beta chain) originates from a study of monozygotic twins with inflammatory bowel disease. The germline gives CDR1 SGHTA, CDR2 FQGNSA. The CDR3 consists of 15 residues. Making each TCR library took 3,500 to 4,000 ng of total RNA. Reanalyzing the 5' RACE reads, TCRdb keeps one entry per CDR3 protein, without DNA. The repertoire table contains 150,000 or so distinct CDR3 sequences. Blood was drawn once per donor, and each sample measured roughly 2.5 ml. Investigators pulled total RNA out of whole blood and did not sort T cells. The V and J genes are TRBV7-2 and TRBJ2-7; checking the TCRdb D call of TRBD1 is not possible without DNA. The sample taken for sequencing was blood. The clonotype was recovered from a human donor with ulcerative colitis or Crohn's disease, or a healthy co-twin of an affected twin (not recorded which). This CDR3 is CASSLRGQGFYEQYF. The full variable domain, with the rest looked up from reference TRBV7-2 and TRBJ2-7, is GAGVSQSPSNKVTEKGKDVELRCDPISGHTALYWYRQSLGQGLEFLIYFQGNSAPDKSGLPSDRFSAERTGGSVSTLTIQRTQQEDSAVYLCASSLRGQGFYEQYFGPGTRLTVT.